This T cell receptor beta chain was recovered during a study of cytomegalovirus exposure and HLA in healthy donors. The PCR made use of 60 Vbeta and 13 Jbeta primers. Sequenced by immunoSEQ multiplex PCR; TCRdb stores in-frame clones only, minus some. This table has around 120,000 clones, over 65% appearing once. It was healthy bone marrow donors who served as donors. V shed 5 bases and J 6 bases; nucleotides not matched to a gene: 7. The CDR3 extends over 15 amino acids. The germline CDR1 and CDR2 sequences are MNHEY and SVGAGI. Study conclusions and caveats: With later analysis, a missense DCLRE1C variant became linked to TCR beta V- and J-gene trimming. An assumption of roughly uniform sequencing depth across donors underlay the presence/absence analyses.

This clone was observed a handful of times. The target antigen is unknown. This TCR came from a woman aged 40 to 50 in good health and CMV-seronegative. The chain has TRBV6-5 and TRBJ1-1, with 12 bases that match TRBD1. The specimen sequenced was PBMCs. Here the CDR3 reads CASSKWDRGRSEAFF. The CDR3 DNA is TGTGCCAGCAGTAAATGGGACAGGGGGCGTTCTGAAGCTTTCTTT.